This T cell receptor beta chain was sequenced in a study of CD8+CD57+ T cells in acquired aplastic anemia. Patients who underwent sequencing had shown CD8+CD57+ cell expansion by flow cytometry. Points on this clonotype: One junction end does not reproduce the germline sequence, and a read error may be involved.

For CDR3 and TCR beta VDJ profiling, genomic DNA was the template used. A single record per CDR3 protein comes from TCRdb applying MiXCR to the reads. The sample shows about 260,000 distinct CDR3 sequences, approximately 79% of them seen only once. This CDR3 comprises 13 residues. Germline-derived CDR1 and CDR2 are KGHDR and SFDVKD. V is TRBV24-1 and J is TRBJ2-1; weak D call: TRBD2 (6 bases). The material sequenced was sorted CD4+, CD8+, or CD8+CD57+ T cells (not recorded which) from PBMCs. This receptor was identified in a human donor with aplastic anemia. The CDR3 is CASSQGLAGTRSF. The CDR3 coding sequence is TGTGCCAGCAGTCAGGGTCTGGCGGGAACTAGATCCTTC.